These 17 T cell receptor beta chains were all obtained from the same sample, sequenced in a study of cytomegalovirus exposure and HLA in healthy donors. Use of 60 Vbeta and 13 Jbeta primers characterized the PCR. Measured with immunoSEQ multiplex PCR; TCRdb has only the in-frame clones, and not every one. The repertoire holds about 160,000 clones, with roughly 70% as singletons. Sequenced input: PBMCs. The origin of the receptors is a woman between 25 and 40 years old in good health and CMV-seronegative.

The CDR3 region has the DNA TGTGCCAGCAGCTTACAGGACAGGGAATTCGAGACCCAGTACTTC. Translating it yields CASSLQDREFETQYF. V is TRBV7-2 and J is TRBJ2-5; 8 positions match TRBD1. V lost 2 bases, J lost 5 bases, and 7 bases stayed unmatched. The CDR3 extends over 15 amino acids. From germline, CDR1 is SGHTA and CDR2 FQGNSA.

Only one count was recorded for this clone. The chain uses TRBV6-5 and TRBJ2-1, with a tentative D call TRBD1 (6 bases). This CDR3 spans 12 amino acids. Germline CDR1 is MNHEY and CDR2 is SVGAGI. Between the trimmed V and J ends, which lost 6 bases and 10 bases, there was a span of 13 bases. The CDR3 region is CASRSDSTEQFF. The CDR3 DNA follows: TGTGCCAGCAGGTCGGACAGCACGGAGCAGTTCTTC.

The genes are TRBV2 and TRBJ1-5, with TRBD1 identical over 7 bases. V lost 3 bases, J lost 9 bases, and 8 bases stayed unmatched. The CDR3 consists of 14 residues. CDR1 is SNHLY and CDR2 is FYNNEI in the germline V gene. CDR3 coding DNA: TGTGCCAGCAGTGAGGGGACAGAGGGTCGGCCCCAGCATTTT. Protein: CASSEGTEGRPQHF.

The chain is built from TRBV7-7 and TRBJ2-7; 8 bases are shared with TRBD1. Germline V gives CDR1 SSHAT, CDR2 FNYEAQ (reference sequence). The CDR3 consists of 15 residues. Trimming at V came to 6 bases and at J to 0 bases, leaving 7 bases not matched to a gene. CDR3 sequence reads: CASSPGTGSSYEQYF. DNA of the CDR3: TGTGCCAGCAGTCCCGGGACAGGTAGCTCCTACGAGCAGTACTTC.

This clone was recorded a few times. The chain employs TRBV7-2 and TRBJ1-4, with 8 nucleotides matching TRBD1. CDR1 and CDR2 (germline): SGHTA, FQGNSA. The CDR3 runs to 14 residues. Unmatched junction bases numbered 2, after V lost 4 bases and J lost 4 bases. CDR3: CASSWTGLNEKLFF. The CDR3 coding sequence is TGTGCCAGCAGCTGGACAGGGCTTAATGAAAAACTGTTTTTT.

The V gene is TRBV20-1, the J gene TRBJ2-7, with 7 positions matching TRBD1. The CDR3 extends over 11 amino acids. Per the germline V gene, CDR1 is DFQATT and CDR2 is SNEGSKA (reference sequence). Here the CDR3 reads CSARGFYEQYF. Written as DNA, the CDR3 is TGCAGCGCCAGGGGGTTCTACGAGCAGTACTTC.

J is TRBJ1-2 and V is TRBV4-3; D unresolved. V lost 0 bases to trimming and J lost 4 bases, with 3 bases between them. CDR1 is LGHNA and CDR2 is YSLEER in the germline V gene. This CDR3 is built from 12 residues. CDR3 residues: CASSQDSYGYTF. The CDR3 DNA reads TGCGCCAGCAGCCAAGACTCCTATGGCTACACCTTC.

This chain connects TRBV6-1 to TRBJ2-1; tentative D call: TRBD2 (6 bases). In germline, CDR1 is MNHNS, CDR2 SASEGT. Trimming removed 2 bases from V and 3 bases from J, with 14 bases in between. This CDR3 spans 16 amino acids. The CDR3 sequence is CASSELWAGNYNEQFF. DNA of the CDR3: TGTGCCAGCAGTGAATTGTGGGCGGGGAACTACAATGAGCAGTTCTTC.

J is TRBJ1-2 and V is TRBV5-1; TRBD1 is a possible D gene (5 bases). V lost 3 bases, J lost 4 bases, and 10 bases lay in between. The CDR3 totals 13 residues. CDR1 and CDR2 from the germline V gene are SGHRS and YFSETQ. The CDR3 bases are TGCGCCAGCAGCTCAGGGTCGGTCTATGGCTACACCTTC. Protein product: CASSSGSVYGYTF.

The chain has TRBV7-2 and TRBJ1-4, with a possible D match to TRBD1 (5 bases). The CDR3 totals 14 residues. V gave up 5 bases and J gave up 4 bases, with 11 bases separating them. From germline, CDR1 is SGHTA and CDR2 FQGNSA. CDR3: CASSPDRSNEKLFF. CDR3 bases: TGTGCCAGCAGCCCCGACAGAAGTAATGAAAAACTGTTTTTT. The entire variable domain, with the rest obtained from reference TRBV7-2 and TRBJ1-4, is as follows: GAGVSQSPSNKVTEKGKDVELRCDPISGHTALYWYRQSLGQGLEFLIYFQGNSAPDKSGLPSDRFSAERTGGSVSTLTIQRTQQEDSAVYLCASSPDRSNEKLFFGSGTQLSVL.

CDR3 nucleotide sequence: TGTGCCACCAGCAGAGAGGGGAGATACGAGCAGTACTTC. This codes for CATSREGRYEQYF. This sequence joins TRBV15 and TRBJ2-7, with a possible D match to TRBD2 (5 bases). The germline CDR1 and CDR2 sequences are LNHNV and YYDKDF (reference sequence). The CDR3 length is 13 residues. V dropped 0 bases and J dropped 4 bases, with 7 bases sitting between them.

This chain uses TRBV4-2 with TRBJ2-6, with D unclear. V was trimmed by 4 bases and J by 0 bases, leaving 16 bases between them. The V gene's germline CDR1 is LGHNA and CDR2 YNFKEQ. The CDR3 has 18 residues. CDR3 nucleotides: TGTGCCAGCAGCCCAAAGTGGGTGGAGACCTCTGGGGCCAACGTCCTGACTTTC. This gives the protein CASSPKWVETSGANVLTF.

CDR3 sequence: CASSQDLQVTGELFF. The CDR3 DNA sequence: TGTGCCAGCAGCCAAGATCTACAGGTCACCGGGGAGCTGTTTTTT. The rearrangement links TRBV4-2 to TRBJ2-2; D might be TRBD1 (5 bases). There are 15 residues in the CDR3. V was trimmed by 0 bases and J by 4 bases, leaving 9 bases between them. Germline CDR1 reads LGHNA; CDR2 reads YNFKEQ.

The chain joins TRBV15 to TRBJ2-2; D may be TRBD2 (5 bases). Germline V gene sequence: CDR1 LNHNV, CDR2 YYDKDF (reference sequence). V lost 8 bases to trimming and J lost 3 bases, with 13 bases between them. The CDR3 sequence is 14 residues long. The CDR3 sequence: CATGRLADTGELFF. CDR3 sequence (DNA): TGTGCCACCGGTCGTCTAGCAGACACCGGGGAGCTGTTTTTT.

This clone was detected only once. The V and J genes are TRBV5-4 and TRBJ1-2; 9 bases are a match to TRBD1. There are 17 residues in the CDR3. The V segment lost 4 bases and the J segment 7 bases; nucleotides outside the gene matches: 17. Germline V CDR1 and CDR2: SGHNT, YYREEE (reference sequence). The CDR3 sequence is CASSVSGTGTFGGGYTF. For the CDR3, the DNA is TGTGCCAGCAGCGTATCCGGGACAGGGACCTTCGGAGGTGGCTACACCTTC.

The count of this clone is one. V is TRBV6-5 and J is TRBJ1-2; TRBD1 matches 7 bases. The CDR3 extends over 15 amino acids. Germline loops: CDR1 MNHEY, CDR2 SVGAGI. Germline trimming cut 5 bases from V and 2 bases from J; bases unmatched to any gene: 8. This chain's CDR3 is CASSPSGTVNYGYTF. CDR3 nucleotides: TGTGCCAGCAGTCCGTCCGGGACAGTAAACTATGGCTACACCTTC.

This clone has just one count. The genes are TRBV12-5 and TRBJ2-3; 7 bases agree with TRBD2. This CDR3 region has 15 residues. V shed 4 bases and J 0 bases; nucleotides not matched to a gene: 4. Germline V gene data show CDR1 as LGHNT and CDR2 as FRNRAP. This CDR3 is CASGWGGMSTDTQYF. DNA for the CDR3: TGTGCTAGTGGTTGGGGGGGGATGAGCACAGATACGCAGTATTTT. Filled out from reference TRBV12-5 and TRBJ2-3, the complete variable domain reads DARVTQTPRHKVTEMGQEVTMRCQPILGHNTVFWYRQTMMQGLELLAYFRNRAPLDDSGMPKDRFSAEMPDATLATLKIQPSEPRDSAVYFCASGWGGMSTDTQYFGPGTRLTVL.